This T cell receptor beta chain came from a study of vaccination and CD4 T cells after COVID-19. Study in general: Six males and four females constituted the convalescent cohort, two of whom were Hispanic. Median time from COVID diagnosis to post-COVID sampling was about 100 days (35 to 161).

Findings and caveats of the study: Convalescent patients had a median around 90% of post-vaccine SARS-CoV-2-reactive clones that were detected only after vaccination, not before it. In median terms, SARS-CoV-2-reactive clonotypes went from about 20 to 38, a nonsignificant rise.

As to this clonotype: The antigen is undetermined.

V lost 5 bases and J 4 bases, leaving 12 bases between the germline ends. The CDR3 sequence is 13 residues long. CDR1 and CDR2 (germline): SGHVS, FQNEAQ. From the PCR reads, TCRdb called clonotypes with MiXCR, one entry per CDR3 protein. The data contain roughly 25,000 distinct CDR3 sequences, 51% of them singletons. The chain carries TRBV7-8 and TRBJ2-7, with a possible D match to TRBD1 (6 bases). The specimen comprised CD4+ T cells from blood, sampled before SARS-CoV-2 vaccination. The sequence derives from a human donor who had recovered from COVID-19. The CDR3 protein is CASSVDRNYEQYF. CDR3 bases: TGTGCCAGCAGCGTGGACAGAAATTACGAGCAGTACTTC.